One sample yielded the 28 T cell receptor beta chains listed below, sequenced in a study of shared clonotypes between healthy human individuals. Naive CD8 cells lacked CD45RO and underwent positive selection for CCR7, leaving out terminally differentiated effector memory CD45RA+ cells. Assay: immunoSEQ multiplex PCR; the TCRdb copy retains only in-frame clones and omits some. The repertoire holds about 1,800,000 clones, with about 95% as singletons. The material sequenced was naive CD8+ T cells sorted from blood. These receptor sequences come from a man younger than 35 in good health.

About this clone: Other DNA sequences of this sample code for an identical CDR3. The J gene is TRBJ2-7, the V gene TRBV6-6; TRBD2 agrees at 7 bases. The length of the CDR3 is 14 residues. The germline V gene has CDR1 MNHNY and CDR2 SVGAGI (reference sequence). Losses at the gene ends were 0 bases for V and 2 bases for J; bases not matched to a gene: 1. This chain's CDR3 is CASSYSTSPYEQYF. For the CDR3, the DNA is TGTGCCAGCAGTTACTCGACTAGCCCCTACGAGCAGTACTTC.

The CDR3 spells CASSQVRGTSEETQYF. In DNA form, the CDR3 reads TGTGCCAGCTCACAGGTCCGCGGGACATCCGAAGAGACCCAGTACTTC. V and J are TRBV18 and TRBJ2-5; D may be TRBD1 or TRBD2 (6 bases each). Germline values: CDR1 KGHSH, CDR2 LQKENI. V lost 4 bases and J lost 3, with 18 bases in between. The CDR3 is 16 residues long.

The chain couples TRBV5-6 to TRBJ1-6; D not certain. Germline V gives CDR1 SGHDT, CDR2 YYEEEE. The CDR3 sequence is 15 residues long. Trimming left V 5 bases short and J 7 bases short, with 16 bases between. Here the CDR3 reads CASSEEGQSNSPLHF. The DNA of the CDR3 is TGTGCCAGCAGTGAGGAAGGTCAGTCCAATTCACCCCTCCACTTT.

This clone was counted a single time. This chain joins TRBV29-1 and TRBJ1-2; no firm D call. The CDR3 covers 12 residues. Trimming removed 2 bases at V and 0 bases at J, with 4 bases between. Germline lookup yields CDR1 SQVTM and CDR2 ANQGSEA. The CDR3 loop reads CSVESANYGYTF. The CDR3, as DNA: TGCAGCGTTGAATCGGCTAACTATGGCTACACCTTC.

The V gene is TRBV19, the J gene TRBJ2-7; D remains unclear. Germline CDR1 and CDR2: LNHDA and SQIVND (reference sequence). The CDR3 sequence is 13 residues long. V shed 0 bases and J shed 5 bases, with 8 bases lying between them. The CDR3 protein is CASSIDAEDEQYF. The CDR3 coding sequence is TGTGCCAGTAGTATAGATGCAGAGGACGAGCAGTACTTC. Variable domain in full (rest from reference TRBV19 and TRBJ2-7): DGGITQSPKYLFRKEGQNVTLSCEQNLNHDAMYWYRQDPGQGLRLIYYSQIVNDFQKGDIAEGYSVSREKKESFPLTVTSAQKNPTAFYLCASSIDAEDEQYFGPGTRLTVT.

The CDR3 coding sequence is TGCGCCAGCAGCTGGAGGGACACCTACAGCACAGATACGCAGTATTTT. This encodes CASSWRDTYSTDTQYF. The rearrangement uses TRBV5-1 and TRBJ2-3; either TRBD1 or TRBD2 may supply D (6 bases each). CDR3 length: 16 amino acids. The germline V gene has CDR1 SGHRS and CDR2 YFSETQ. Trimming pared 3 bases from V and 0 bases from J, leaving 14 bases between.

This clone has more than one count but fewer than ten. A read error is possible here, since a much larger clone lies one base away. The same CDR3 is also encoded by other DNA sequences in this sample. This chain connects TRBV7-8 to TRBJ2-7; unclear D gene. CDR1 and CDR2 from the germline V gene are SGHVS and FQNEAQ. Trimming took 1 base from V and 4 from J, leaving 5 bases between them. This CDR3 is built from 12 residues. The CDR3 DNA follows: TGTGCCAGCAGCTTAGGAGTATACGAGCAGTACTTC. Translated, it gives CASSLGVYEQYF. Full variable domain (rest looked up from reference TRBV7-8 and TRBJ2-7): GAGVSQSPRYKVAKRGQDVALRCDPISGHVSLFWYQQALGQGPEFLTYFQNEAQLDKSGLPSDRFFAERPEGSVSTLKIQRTQQEDSAVYLCASSLGVYEQYFGPGTRLTVT.

The chain combines TRBV5-1 with TRBJ2-7; possibly TRBD1 for D (6 bases). Germline values: CDR1 SGHRS, CDR2 YFSETQ. This CDR3 contains 13 residues. Between the trimmed V and J ends, which lost 2 bases and 5 bases, there was a span of 11 bases. The CDR3, as DNA: TGCGCCAGCAGCTTACAGGGAGCCAACGAGCAGTACTTC. The encoded protein is CASSLQGANEQYF.

V usage is TRBV4-1 and J usage is TRBJ1-3; D not certain. Germline V gene lookup returns CDR1 MGHRA and CDR2 YSYEKL. V was cut by 0 bases and J by 1 base, with 7 bases left in between. The CDR3 is 15 residues long. CDR3 amino acids: CASSQEVSSGNTIYF. The CDR3, as DNA: TGCGCCAGCAGCCAAGAAGTTAGTTCTGGAAACACCATATATTTT.

A few counts support this clone. The chain employs TRBV6-5 and TRBJ1-6; D call uncertain. The V end was cut by 6 bases, the J end by 7 bases, with 10 bases between. The V gene's germline CDR1 is MNHEY and CDR2 SVGAGI. The CDR3 length is 13 residues. Written as DNA, the CDR3 is TGTGCCAGCAGCCGAGATGGGAATTCACCCCTCCACTTT. Protein: CASSRDGNSPLHF.

The chain uses TRBV25-1 and TRBJ2-1, with 7 nucleotides matching TRBD1. In germline, CDR1 is MGHDK, CDR2 SYGVNS. The CDR3 length is 17 residues. The trim removed 0 bases at V and 3 bases at J, leaving 8 bases unmatched. The CDR3 nucleotides are TGTGCCAGCAGTGAATACGGGACAGACTTATACTACAATGAGCAGTTCTTC. This codes for CASSEYGTDLYYNEQFF.

This clone has just one count. The rearrangement links TRBV6-5 to TRBJ2-1, with D unclear. The CDR3 contains 15 residues. CDR1 is MNHEY, CDR2 SVGAGI, per germline. The V and J ends lost 0 bases and 1 base respectively, with 7 bases between them. CDR3 sequence: CASSYSTESYNEQFF. In DNA, the CDR3 is TGTGCCAGCAGTTACTCTACGGAGTCCTACAATGAGCAGTTCTTC.

This sequence joins TRBV28 and TRBJ2-3, with TRBD1 as a possible D gene (6 bases). The V gene lost 11 bases and the J gene lost 4 bases, with 13 bases spanning the gap. This CDR3 is built from 12 residues. Germline CDR1 is MDHEN and CDR2 is SYDVKM. CDR3 sequence: CAGSRGADTQYF. The CDR3 DNA sequence: TGTGCCGGATCCAGGGGTGCAGATACGCAGTATTTT. The complete variable domain, with remaining parts taken from reference TRBV28 and TRBJ2-3, reads DVKVTQSSRYLVKRTGEKVFLECVQDMDHENMFWYRQDPGLGLRLIYFSYDVKMKEKGDIPEGYSVSREKKERFSLILESASTNQTSMYLCAGSRGADTQYFGPGTRLTVL.

Regarding this clone: Other DNA sequences from this sample encode an identical CDR3 as well. The rearrangement uses TRBV5-6 and TRBJ1-3, with D tentatively TRBD1 (6 bases). V lost 0 bases, J lost 2 bases, and 6 bases lay in between. CDR3 length: 14 amino acids. Per the germline V gene, CDR1 is SGHDT and CDR2 is YYEEEE. As DNA, the CDR3 is TGTGCCAGCAGCTTGGACAGGGCTGGAAACACCATATATTTT. Its protein product is CASSLDRAGNTIYF.

The J gene is TRBJ2-1, the V gene TRBV6-1; D is ambiguous. This CDR3 is built from 11 residues. Germline V CDR1 and CDR2: MNHNS, SASEGT. V dropped 1 base and J dropped 9 bases, with 4 bases sitting between them. In DNA form, the CDR3 reads TGTGCCAGCAGTGAAGAGGTTGAGCAGTTCTTC. Protein sequence: CASSEEVEQFF.

The V gene is TRBV27, the J gene TRBJ1-2; TRBD1 matches 7 bases. The CDR3 totals 16 residues. The J segment lost 0 bases and the V segment lost 4 bases, leaving 8 bases of the junction unmatched. Germline V gives CDR1 MNHEY, CDR2 SMNVEV (reference sequence). Here the CDR3 reads CASSSSIGQANYGYTF. The DNA of the CDR3 is TGTGCCAGCAGTTCCTCGATTGGACAGGCTAACTATGGCTACACCTTC.

The chain couples TRBV4-3 to TRBJ2-2; 9 bases line up with TRBD1. This CDR3 has 15 amino acids. CDR1 is LGHNA and CDR2 is YSLEER in the germline V gene. Losses at the gene ends were 2 bases for V and 8 bases for J; bases not matched to a gene: 6. CDR3 sequence: CASSQSQGAPGELFF. CDR3 coding DNA: TGCGCCAGCAGCCAATCACAGGGGGCGCCGGGGGAGCTGTTTTTT.

A word on this clone: Relative to the germline gene, one junction end is altered; a read error may explain this. This chain connects TRBV18 to TRBJ2-5; D is ambiguous. CDR3 length equals 10 residues. The germline V gene encodes CDR1 KGHSH and CDR2 LQKENI. The CDR3 region has the DNA TGTGCCAGCACACCGGAGACCCAGTACTTC. Amino acid sequence: CASTPETQYF.

The chain joins TRBV2 to TRBJ1-5; D is unclear. The CDR3 length is 16 residues. V was cut by 1 base and J by 0 bases, with 10 bases left in between. In germline, CDR1 is SNHLY, CDR2 FYNNEI. The CDR3 is CASSEEGSHSNQPQHF. The CDR3 bases are TGTGCCAGCAGTGAAGAAGGCAGTCATAGCAATCAGCCCCAGCATTTT.

V and J are TRBV14 and TRBJ2-7; D remains unclear. Trimming cost V 0 bases and J 0 bases, with 9 bases left between them. The CDR3 covers 15 residues. From germline, CDR1 is SGHDN and CDR2 FVKESK. The CDR3 protein is CASSQEPGTSYEQYF. The CDR3 DNA is TGTGCCAGCAGCCAAGAGCCGGGTACCTCCTACGAGCAGTACTTC.

The chain recombines TRBV5-1 with TRBJ1-2; the D is unclear. Trimming stripped 1 base from V and 3 bases from J, with 13 bases between. The CDR3 covers 15 residues. The germline V gene has CDR1 SGHRS and CDR2 YFSETQ. This chain's CDR3 is CASSLSASTDYGYTF. In nucleotides, the CDR3 is TGCGCCAGCAGCTTGTCTGCCTCTACGGACTATGGCTACACCTTC.

J is TRBJ2-7 and V is TRBV5-4; TRBD1 might be the D (6 bases). Germline-derived CDR1 and CDR2 are SGHNT and YYREEE (reference sequence). The ends were cut back, 2 bases at V and 0 bases at J, with 9 bases in the middle. The CDR3 sequence is 14 residues long. The CDR3 reads CASSFDRSSYEQYF. Here the CDR3 DNA reads TGTGCCAGCAGCTTTGACAGGAGCTCCTACGAGCAGTACTTC.

The chain has TRBV10-2 and TRBJ2-5; D gene ambiguous. The CDR3 is 15 residues long. Trimming shortened V by 0 bases and J by 1 base, and 9 bases separated the two germline ends. Germline CDR1 WSHSY, CDR2 SAAADI. This chain's CDR3 is CASSESEQSQETQYF. The CDR3 nucleotides are TGCGCCAGCAGTGAGTCGGAACAGAGCCAAGAGACCCAGTACTTC.

The rearrangement joins TRBV27 to TRBJ2-7; no clear D gene. The CDR3 runs to 13 residues. Germline V lookup: CDR1 MNHEY, CDR2 SMNVEV (reference sequence). Trimming removed 6 bases at V and 3 bases at J, with 12 bases between. The CDR3 protein is CASSSGVFYEQYF. CDR3 nucleotide sequence: TGTGCCAGCAGCTCTGGGGTTTTCTACGAGCAGTACTTC.

This chain joins TRBV13 and TRBJ2-3; 11 bases align to TRBD2. The CDR3 is made up of 16 amino acids. Germline CDR1 reads PRHDT; CDR2 reads FYEKMQ (reference sequence). Trimming cost V 5 bases and J 3 bases; bases outside gene matches: 7. CDR3 sequence reads: CASSTHSGRATDTQYF. CDR3 DNA sequence: TGTGCCAGCAGCACACATAGCGGGAGGGCTACAGATACGCAGTATTTT.

The V gene is TRBV6-5, the J gene TRBJ2-5, with 11 positions matching TRBD2. V was pared by 1 base and J by 2 bases, with 3 bases of the junction left unmatched. Germline V gene data show CDR1 as MNHEY and CDR2 as SVGAGI. This CDR3 has 16 residues. Here the CDR3 DNA reads TGTGCCAGCAGTTACTGGCTAGCGGGGGGTCAAGAGACCCAGTACTTC. Translated: CASSYWLAGGQETQYF.

The CDR3 loop is CASSGQGGDYGYTF. CDR3 DNA sequence: TGTGCCAGCAGTGGCCAAGGTGGGGACTATGGCTACACCTTC. The chain uses TRBV2 and TRBJ1-2; D ambiguous. The CDR3 extends over 14 amino acids. V was clipped by 4 bases and J by 3 bases, with 12 bases between them. The germline gives CDR1 SNHLY, CDR2 FYNNEI.

The V call is TRBV2, the J call TRBJ1-2; 7 positions match TRBD1. The CDR3 contains 13 residues. Germline assignment: CDR1 SNHLY and CDR2 FYNNEI. V lost 1 base and J lost 11; bases outside the gene matches: 7. The CDR3 DNA sequence: TGTGCCAGCAGTGAAGTTGGGACAGCTCTTTACACCTTC. Encoded protein: CASSEVGTALYTF.